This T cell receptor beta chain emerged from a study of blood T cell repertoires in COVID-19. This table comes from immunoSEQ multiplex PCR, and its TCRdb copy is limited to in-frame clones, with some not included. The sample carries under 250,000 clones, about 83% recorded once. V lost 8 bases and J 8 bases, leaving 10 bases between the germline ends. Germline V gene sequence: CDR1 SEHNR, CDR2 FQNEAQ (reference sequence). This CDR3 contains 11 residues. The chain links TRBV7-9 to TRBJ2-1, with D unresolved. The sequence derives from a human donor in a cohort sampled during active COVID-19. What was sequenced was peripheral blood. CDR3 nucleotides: TGTGCCAGCCTCAATCAGGATGAGCAGTTCTTC. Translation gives CASLNQDEQFF. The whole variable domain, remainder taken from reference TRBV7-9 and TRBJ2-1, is DTGVSQNPRHKITKRGQNVTFRCDPISEHNRLYWYRQTLGQGPEFLTYFQNEAQLEKSRLLSDRFSAERPKGSFSTLEIQRTEQGDSAMYLCASLNQDEQFFGPGTRLTVL.